This note documents a single TCR beta chain sequence. V lost 4 bases, J lost 5 bases, and 18 bases lay in between. The CDR3 is 15 residues long. Germline V CDR1 and CDR2: MNHEY, SVGAGI. This specimen comes from a study of shared clonotypes between healthy human individuals. Several immunoSEQ plates received, in even portions, the genomic DNA of each subset. Sequencing was performed with immunoSEQ multiplex PCR; in TCRdb, only in-frame clones are kept and a portion is missing. The data hold about 1 million clones, with approximately 70% observed a single time. Sequenced: memory CD4+ T cells sorted from blood. Subset: CD45RA-negative fraction. This chain joins TRBV6-5 and TRBJ2-7; D possibly corresponds to TRBD1 (5 bases). The TCR was taken from a man aged 18 to 35 in good health. CDR3 sequence (DNA): TGTGCCAGCAGTTTCCAGGGTGTGTACGGAGACGAGCAGTACTTC. The encoded protein is CASSFQGVYGDEQYF.